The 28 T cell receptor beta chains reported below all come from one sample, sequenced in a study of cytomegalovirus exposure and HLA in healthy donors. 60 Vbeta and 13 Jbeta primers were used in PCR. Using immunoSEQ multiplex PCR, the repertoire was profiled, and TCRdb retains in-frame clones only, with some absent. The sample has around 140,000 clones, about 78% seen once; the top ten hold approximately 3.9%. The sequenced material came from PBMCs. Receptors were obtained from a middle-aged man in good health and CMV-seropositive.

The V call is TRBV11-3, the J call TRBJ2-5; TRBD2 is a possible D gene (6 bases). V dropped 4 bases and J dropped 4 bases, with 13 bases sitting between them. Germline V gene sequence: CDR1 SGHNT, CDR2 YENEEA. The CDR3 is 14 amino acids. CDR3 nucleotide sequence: TGTGCCAGCAGCTCCGGACTACCCCCAGAGACCCAGTACTTC. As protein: CASSSGLPPETQYF.

The CDR3 DNA sequence: TGCGCCAGCAGGTTGAGACTAGCGGGGATAGATACGCAGTATTTT. Its translation: CASRLRLAGIDTQYF. The V call is TRBV5-1, the J call TRBJ2-3; 11 nucleotides match TRBD2. V lost 5 bases and J lost 5; bases outside the gene matches: 7. The CDR3 loop spans 15 amino acids. Germline CDR1 reads SGHRS; CDR2 reads YFSETQ.

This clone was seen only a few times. The CDR3 DNA reads as TGTGCCAGCAGCTATGAGCGGGGGGGCAATCATGAGCAGTTCTTC. This gives the protein CASSYERGGNHEQFF. V usage is TRBV6-6 and J usage is TRBJ2-1, with 10 bases matching TRBD2. The germline CDR1 and CDR2 sequences are MNHNY and SVGAGI (reference sequence). Trimming removed 6 bases from V and 8 bases from J; junction bases left unmatched: 10. This CDR3 region has 15 residues.

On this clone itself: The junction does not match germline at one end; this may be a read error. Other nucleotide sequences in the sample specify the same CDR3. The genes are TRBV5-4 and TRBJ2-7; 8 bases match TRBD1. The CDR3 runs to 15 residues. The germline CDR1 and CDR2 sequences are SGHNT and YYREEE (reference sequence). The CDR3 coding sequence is TGCGCCAGCAGCTACATGACAGGGGTTTCTTACGAGCAGTACTTC. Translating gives CASSYMTGVSYEQYF.

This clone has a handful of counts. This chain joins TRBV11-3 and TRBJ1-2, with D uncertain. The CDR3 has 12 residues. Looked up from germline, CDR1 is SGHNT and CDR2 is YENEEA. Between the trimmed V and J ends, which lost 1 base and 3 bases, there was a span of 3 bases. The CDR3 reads CASSLGDYGYTF. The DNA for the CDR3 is TGTGCCAGCAGCTTAGGCGACTATGGCTACACCTTC.

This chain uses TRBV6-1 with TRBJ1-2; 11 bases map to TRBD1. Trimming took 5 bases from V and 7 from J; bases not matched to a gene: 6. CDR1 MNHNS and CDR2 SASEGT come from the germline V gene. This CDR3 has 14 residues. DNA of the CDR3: TGTGCCAGCAGTCGGGACAGGGGGATTGGTGGCTACACCTTC. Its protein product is CASSRDRGIGGYTF.

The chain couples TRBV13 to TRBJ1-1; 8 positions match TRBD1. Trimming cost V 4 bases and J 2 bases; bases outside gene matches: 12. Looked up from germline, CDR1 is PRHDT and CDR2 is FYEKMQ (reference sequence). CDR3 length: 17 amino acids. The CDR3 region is CASSSISTGAVNTEAFF. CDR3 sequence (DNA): TGTGCCAGCAGCTCTATCTCGACAGGGGCGGTAAACACTGAAGCTTTCTTT.

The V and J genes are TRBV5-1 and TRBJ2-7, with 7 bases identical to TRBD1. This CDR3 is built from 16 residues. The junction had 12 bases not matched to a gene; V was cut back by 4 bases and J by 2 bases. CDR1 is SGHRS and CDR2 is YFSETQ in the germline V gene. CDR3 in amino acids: CASSPTGTAATYEQYF. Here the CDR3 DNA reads TGCGCCAGCAGCCCCACCGGGACAGCCGCCACCTACGAGCAGTACTTC.

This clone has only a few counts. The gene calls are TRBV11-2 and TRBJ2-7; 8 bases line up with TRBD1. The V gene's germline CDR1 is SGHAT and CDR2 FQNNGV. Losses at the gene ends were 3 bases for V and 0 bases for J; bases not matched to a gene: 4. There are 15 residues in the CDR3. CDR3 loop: CASSFTGGSSYEQYF. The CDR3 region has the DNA TGTGCCAGCAGCTTCACAGGGGGTAGCTCCTACGAGCAGTACTTC.

The CDR3 loop reads CASSLNPGGMAYEQYF. Here the CDR3 DNA reads TGCGCCAGCAGCTTGAATCCAGGGGGTATGGCCTACGAGCAGTACTTC. V usage is TRBV5-1 and J usage is TRBJ2-7, with 7 positions matching TRBD1. The CDR3 runs to 16 residues. V shed 1 base and J 2 bases; nucleotides not matched to a gene: 9. The germline V gene encodes CDR1 SGHRS and CDR2 YFSETQ.

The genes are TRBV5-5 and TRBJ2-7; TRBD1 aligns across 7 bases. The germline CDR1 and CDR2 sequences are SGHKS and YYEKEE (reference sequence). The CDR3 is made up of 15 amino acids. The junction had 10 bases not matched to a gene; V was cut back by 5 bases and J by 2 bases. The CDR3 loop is CASRSGQLLTYEQYF. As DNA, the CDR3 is TGTGCCAGCAGGTCGGGACAGCTACTAACCTACGAGCAGTACTTC.

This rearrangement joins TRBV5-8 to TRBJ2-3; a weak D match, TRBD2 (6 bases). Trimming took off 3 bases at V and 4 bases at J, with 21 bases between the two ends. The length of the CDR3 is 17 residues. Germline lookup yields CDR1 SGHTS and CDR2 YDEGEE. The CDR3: CASSSGRLGNLADTQYF. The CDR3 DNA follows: TGTGCCAGCAGCTCGGGGAGGTTGGGCAACCTGGCAGATACGCAGTATTTT.

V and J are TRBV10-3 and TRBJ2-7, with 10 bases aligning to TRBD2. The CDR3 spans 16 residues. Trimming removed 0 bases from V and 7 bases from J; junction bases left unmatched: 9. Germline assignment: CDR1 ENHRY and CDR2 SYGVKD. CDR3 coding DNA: TGTGCCATCAGTGAGTCTCCTAGCGGGGGAATCCTGGAGCAGTACTTC. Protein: CAISESPSGGILEQYF.

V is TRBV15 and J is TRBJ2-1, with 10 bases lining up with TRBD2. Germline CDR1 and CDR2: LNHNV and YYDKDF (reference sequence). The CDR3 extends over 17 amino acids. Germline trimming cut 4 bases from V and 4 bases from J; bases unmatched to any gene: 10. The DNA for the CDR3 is TGTGCCACCAGCACCGTTGGGCGGACTAGCGGTTACAATGAGCAGTTCTTC. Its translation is CATSTVGRTSGYNEQFF. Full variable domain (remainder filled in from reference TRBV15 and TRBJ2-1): DAMVIQNPRYQVTQFGKPVTLSCSQTLNHNVMYWYQQKSSQAPKLLFHYYDKDFNNEADTPDNFQSRRPNTSFCFLDIRSPGLGDTAMYLCATSTVGRTSGYNEQFFGPGTRLTVL.

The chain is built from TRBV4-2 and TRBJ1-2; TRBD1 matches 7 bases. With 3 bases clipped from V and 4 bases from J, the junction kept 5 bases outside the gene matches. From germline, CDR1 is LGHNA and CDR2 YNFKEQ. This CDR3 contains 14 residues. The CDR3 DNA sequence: TGTGCCAGCAGCCAGGGCCGACAGGGCTATGGCTACACCTTC. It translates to CASSQGRQGYGYTF.

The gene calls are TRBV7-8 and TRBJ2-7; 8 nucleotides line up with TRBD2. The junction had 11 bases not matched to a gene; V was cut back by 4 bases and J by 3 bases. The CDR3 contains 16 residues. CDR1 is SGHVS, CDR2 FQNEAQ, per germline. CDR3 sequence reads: CASSSVAGRGIYEQYF. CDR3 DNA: TGTGCCAGCAGCTCGGTAGCGGGAAGGGGGATCTACGAGCAGTACTTC.

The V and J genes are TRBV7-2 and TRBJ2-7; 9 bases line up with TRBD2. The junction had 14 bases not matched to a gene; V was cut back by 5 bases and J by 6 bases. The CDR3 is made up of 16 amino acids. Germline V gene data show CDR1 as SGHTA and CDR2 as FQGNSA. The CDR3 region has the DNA TGTGCCAGCAGCCCTCAAACGGGGAGCGGGAGGCGCGAGCAGTACTTC. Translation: CASSPQTGSGRREQYF.

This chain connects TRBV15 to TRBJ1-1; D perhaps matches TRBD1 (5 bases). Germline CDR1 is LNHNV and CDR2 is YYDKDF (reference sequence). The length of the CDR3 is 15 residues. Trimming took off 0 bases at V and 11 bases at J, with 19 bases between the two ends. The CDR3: CATSRDRGGRGLAFF. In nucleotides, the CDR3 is TGTGCCACCAGCAGAGATCGGGGAGGGAGGGGCTTGGCTTTCTTT. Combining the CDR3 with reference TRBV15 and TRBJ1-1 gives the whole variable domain DAMVIQNPRYQVTQFGKPVTLSCSQTLNHNVMYWYQQKSSQAPKLLFHYYDKDFNNEADTPDNFQSRRPNTSFCFLDIRSPGLGDTAMYLCATSRDRGGRGLAFFGQGTRLTVV.

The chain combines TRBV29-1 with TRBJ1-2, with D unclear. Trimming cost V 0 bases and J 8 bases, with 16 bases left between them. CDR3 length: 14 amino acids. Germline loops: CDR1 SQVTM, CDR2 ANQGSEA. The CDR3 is CSVEEGRHGRGYTF. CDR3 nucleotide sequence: TGCAGCGTTGAAGAGGGCAGGCACGGGAGGGGCTACACCTTC.

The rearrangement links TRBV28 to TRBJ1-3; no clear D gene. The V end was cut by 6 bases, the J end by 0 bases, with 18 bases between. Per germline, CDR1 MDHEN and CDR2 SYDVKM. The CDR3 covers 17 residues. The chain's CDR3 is CASSPSSDTYSGNTIYF. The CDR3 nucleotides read TGTGCCAGCAGCCCCTCGTCCGACACCTACTCTGGAAACACCATATATTTT.

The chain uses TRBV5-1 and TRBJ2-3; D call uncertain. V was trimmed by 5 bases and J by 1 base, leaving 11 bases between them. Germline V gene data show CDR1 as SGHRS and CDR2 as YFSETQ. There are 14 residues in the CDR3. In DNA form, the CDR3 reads TGCGCCAGCAGGTCCGGGTCCGGCACAGATACGCAGTATTTT. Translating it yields CASRSGSGTDTQYF.

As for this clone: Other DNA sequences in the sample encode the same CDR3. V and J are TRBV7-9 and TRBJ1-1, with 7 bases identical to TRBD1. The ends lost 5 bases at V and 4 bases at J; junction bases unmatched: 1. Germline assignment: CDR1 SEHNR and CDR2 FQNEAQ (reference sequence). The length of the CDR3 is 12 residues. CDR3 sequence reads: CASSPGGTEAFF. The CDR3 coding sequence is TGTGCCAGCAGCCCAGGGGGCACTGAAGCTTTCTTT.

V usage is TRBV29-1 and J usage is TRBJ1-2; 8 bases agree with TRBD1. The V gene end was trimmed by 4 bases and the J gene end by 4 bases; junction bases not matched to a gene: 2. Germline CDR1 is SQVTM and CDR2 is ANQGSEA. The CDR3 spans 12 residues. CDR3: CSVARGLYGYTF. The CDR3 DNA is TGCAGCGTTGCCAGGGGGCTCTATGGCTACACCTTC.

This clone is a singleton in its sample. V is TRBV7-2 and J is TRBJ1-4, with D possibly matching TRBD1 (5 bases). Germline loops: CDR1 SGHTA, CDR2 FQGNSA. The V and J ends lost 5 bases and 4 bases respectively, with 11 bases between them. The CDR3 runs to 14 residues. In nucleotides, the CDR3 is TGTGCCAGCAGCCCCGGGGGGATTAATGAAAAACTGTTTTTT. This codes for CASSPGGINEKLFF.

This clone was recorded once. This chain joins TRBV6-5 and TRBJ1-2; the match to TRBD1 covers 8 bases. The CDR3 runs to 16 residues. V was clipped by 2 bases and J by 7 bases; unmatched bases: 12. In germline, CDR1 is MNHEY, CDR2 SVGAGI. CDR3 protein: CASSYATGVGLTGYTF. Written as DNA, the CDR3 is TGTGCCAGCAGTTACGCGACAGGGGTGGGCCTTACTGGCTACACCTTC.

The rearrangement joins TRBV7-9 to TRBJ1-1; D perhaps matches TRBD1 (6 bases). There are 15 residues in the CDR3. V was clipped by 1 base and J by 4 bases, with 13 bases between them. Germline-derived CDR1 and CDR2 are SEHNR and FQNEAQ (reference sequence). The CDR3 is CASSLGGGKVTEAFF. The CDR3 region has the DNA TGTGCCAGCAGCTTAGGCGGGGGCAAGGTCACTGAAGCTTTCTTT.

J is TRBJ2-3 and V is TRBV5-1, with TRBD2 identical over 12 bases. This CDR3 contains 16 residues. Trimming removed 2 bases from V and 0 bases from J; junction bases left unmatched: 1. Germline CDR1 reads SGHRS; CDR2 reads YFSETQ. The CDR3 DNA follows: TGCGCCAGCAGCTTTACTAGCGGGGGGAGCACAGATACGCAGTATTTT. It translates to CASSFTSGGSTDTQYF.

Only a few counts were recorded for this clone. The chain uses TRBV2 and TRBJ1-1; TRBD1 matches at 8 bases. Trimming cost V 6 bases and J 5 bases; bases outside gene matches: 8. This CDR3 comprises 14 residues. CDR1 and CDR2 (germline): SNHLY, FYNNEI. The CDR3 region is CASSDRGWRTEAFF. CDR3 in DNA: TGTGCCAGCAGCGACAGGGGCTGGAGGACTGAAGCTTTCTTT.